A selection of T cell receptor beta chains follows, all from one sample in a study of metastatic and nonmetastatic thyroid tumors. TCRdb re-called clones from the PCR reads using MiXCR. The sample shows tens of thousands of clones, 10% to 15% of them seen only once. The sample comprised blood. These receptors were taken from a female donor with papillary thyroid cancer or a benign thyroid nodule (not recorded which). Some clones in this sample may be carry-over from other donors' samples. Each CDR3 is given with its conserved first and last residue. The D gene is left open where the match is weak. Clone size is stated in some rows and not others, as once, few, many or a class when expanded.

abundance: many
d_gene: NA
v_gene: TRBV2
j_gene: TRBJ2-5
CDR3nt: TGTGCCAGCGCCCCGATCAGCGGATCGGAGACCCAGTGCTTC
CDR3aa: CASAPISGSETQCF

abundance: many
d_gene: NA
v_gene: TRBV5-5
j_gene: TRBJ1-2
CDR3nt: TGTGCCAGCAGCTTGTGGGCGGCTTTGGATGGCTGCACCTTC
CDR3aa: CASSLWAALDGCTF

abundance: many
d_gene: NA
v_gene: TRBV4-3
j_gene: TRBJ2-3
CDR3nt: TGCGCCAGCAGCCAAGATCCCCTGGAGCAAGATACGCAGTATTTT
CDR3aa: CASSQDPLEQDTQYF

abundance: many
d_gene: TRBD2
v_gene: TRBV20-1
j_gene: TRBJ2-7
CDR3nt: TGCAGTGCTAGAGAGGGTAGCGGGGGTTTCGAGCAGTACTTC
CDR3aa: CSAREGSGGFEQYF

abundance: many
d_gene: NA
v_gene: TRBV5-1
j_gene: TRBJ2-5
CDR3nt: TGCGCCAGCAGCCCTAATCTGGGCTTGCAAGAGACCCAGTACTTC
CDR3aa: CASSPNLGLQETQYF

abundance: many
d_gene: TRBD1
v_gene: TRBV7-2
j_gene: TRBJ1-2
CDR3nt: TGTGCCAGCAGCCAAGGGACAGGGAGAGGCTACACCTTC
CDR3aa: CASSQGTGRGYTF

abundance: few
d_gene: NA
v_gene: TRBV28
j_gene: TRBJ2-2
CDR3nt: TGTGCCAGCAGTTTAAGGGTCACCGGGGAGCTGTTTTTC
CDR3aa: CASSLRVTGELFF

abundance: many
d_gene: NA
v_gene: TRBV3-1
j_gene: TRBJ1-6
CDR3nt: TGTGCCAGCAGCCTCGGTGCCCTAGGGGGTTTGTCACCCCTCCACTTT
CDR3aa: CASSLGALGGLSPLHF

abundance: many
d_gene: TRBD1
v_gene: TRBV6-4
j_gene: TRBJ1-2
CDR3nt: TGTGCCAGCAGTTCCGGGACAGGCTTTGGCTACACCTTC
CDR3aa: CASSSGTGFGYTF

abundance: few
d_gene: TRBD1
v_gene: TRBV27
j_gene: TRBJ2-7
CDR3nt: TGTGCCAGCATTTACCAGGGACAGACCTGCGAGCAGTACTTC
CDR3aa: CASIYQGQTCEQYF

abundance: many
d_gene: NA
v_gene: TRBV3-1
j_gene: TRBJ1-3
CDR3nt: TGTGCCAGCAGCCAAACAGGAAATTACAGAAACACCATATATTTT
CDR3aa: CASSQTGNYRNTIYF

abundance: many
d_gene: NA
v_gene: TRBV3-1
j_gene: TRBJ1-3
CDR3nt: TGTGCCAGCAGCCATCGGGACAGAAACACCATATATTTT
CDR3aa: CASSHRDRNTIYF

abundance: many
d_gene: NA
v_gene: TRBV5-1
j_gene: TRBJ1-6
CDR3nt: TGCGCCAGCAGCTTGAGTAATAGGCTAAATTCACCCCTCCACTTT
CDR3aa: CASSLSNRLNSPLHF

abundance: many
d_gene: NA
v_gene: TRBV7-2
j_gene: TRBJ1-5
CDR3nt: TGTGCCAGCAGCTTCCAAAATCAGCCCCAGCATTTT
CDR3aa: CASSFQNQPQHF

abundance: many
d_gene: NA
v_gene: TRBV20-1
j_gene: TRBJ2-7
CDR3nt: TGCAGTGCTAGAGTGGGGGCAGTACGATACGAGCAGTACTTC
CDR3aa: CSARVGAVRYEQYF

abundance: NA
d_gene: TRBD1
v_gene: TRBV20-1
j_gene: TRBJ1-1
CDR3nt: TGCAGTGCGGCGACAGGGCTGGGGTACATGAACACTGAAGCTTTCTTT
CDR3aa: CSAATGLGYMNTEAFF

abundance: few
d_gene: TRBD2
v_gene: TRBV27
j_gene: TRBJ2-3
CDR3nt: TGTGCCAGCACCCCTACGCTAGCGGGAGGAGGAGATACGCAGTATTTT
CDR3aa: CASTPTLAGGGDTQYF

abundance: many
d_gene: TRBD1
v_gene: TRBV29-1
j_gene: TRBJ1-2
CDR3nt: TGCAGCGTAGAAGACAGGGTCTCTGGCTACACCTTC
CDR3aa: CSVEDRVSGYTF

abundance: many
d_gene: TRBD1
v_gene: TRBV5-1
j_gene: TRBJ1-1
CDR3nt: TGCGCCAGCAGCCCTGGGACAGCTTCAAAGAACACTGAAGCTTTCTTT
CDR3aa: CASSPGTASKNTEAFF

abundance: medium-sized
d_gene: TRBD1
v_gene: TRBV6-1
j_gene: TRBJ1-3
CDR3nt: TGTGCCAGCAGTGGCCCGGGACAGGGAAACACCATATATTTT
CDR3aa: CASSGPGQGNTIYF

abundance: many
d_gene: NA
v_gene: TRBV7-3
j_gene: TRBJ1-1
CDR3nt: TGTGCCAGCAGCCGTCAGGAATACACTGAAGCTTTCTTT
CDR3aa: CASSRQEYTEAFF

abundance: once
d_gene: NA
v_gene: TRBV20-1
j_gene: TRBJ2-1
CDR3nt: TGCAGTGCCCATGACGCGAATGAACAGTTCTTC
CDR3aa: CSAHDANEQFF